This TCR beta chain was observed in a study of cytomegalovirus exposure and HLA in healthy donors. Study-level points and caveats: The study flagged about 160 TCR beta chains as cytomegalovirus-associated.

For this clone: Antigen specificity is unknown.

The V gene end was trimmed by 4 bases and the J gene end by 8 bases; junction bases not matched to a gene: 10. Germline CDR1 reads LGHNA; CDR2 reads YNFKEQ. This CDR3 contains 16 residues. The PCR made use of 60 Vbeta and 13 Jbeta primers. The method was immunoSEQ multiplex PCR; TCRdb's version includes in-frame clones alone and lacks a portion of them. Here the sample spans roughly 150,000 clones, approximately 80% being singletons. This TCR was recovered from a woman in her thirties or forties in good health and CMV-seropositive. The chain is built from TRBV4-2 and TRBJ2-4; 11 bases map to TRBD2. Material for sequencing was PBMCs. CDR3 in DNA: TGTGCCAGCAGCCGAGGACTAGCGGGCCTGGTGGACATTCAGTACTTC. It codes for CASSRGLAGLVDIQYF.